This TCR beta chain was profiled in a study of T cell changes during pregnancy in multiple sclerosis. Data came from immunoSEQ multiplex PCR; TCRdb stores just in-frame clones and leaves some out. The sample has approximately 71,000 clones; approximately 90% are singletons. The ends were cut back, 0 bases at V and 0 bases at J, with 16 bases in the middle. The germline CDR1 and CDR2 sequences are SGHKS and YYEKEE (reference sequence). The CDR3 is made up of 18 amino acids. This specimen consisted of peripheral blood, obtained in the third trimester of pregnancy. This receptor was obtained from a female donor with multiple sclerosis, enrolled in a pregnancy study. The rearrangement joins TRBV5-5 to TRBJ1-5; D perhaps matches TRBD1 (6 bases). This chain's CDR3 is CASSLAYRQVYSNQPQHF. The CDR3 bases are TGTGCCAGCAGCTTGGCCTACCGACAGGTCTATAGCAATCAGCCCCAGCATTTT.